The 15 T cell receptor beta chains below all came from one sample that was sequenced in a study of blood T cell repertoires in COVID-19. Assay used: immunoSEQ multiplex PCR; TCRdb lists only in-frame clones, some missing. The table records 150,000 to 200,000 clones, 70% to 85% of them present only once. Source material: peripheral blood. These receptor sequences come from a woman of 80 years or more with acute or convalescent COVID-19.

The chain joins TRBV5-1 to TRBJ2-5; TRBD2 matches 7 bases. CDR1 is SGHRS, CDR2 YFSETQ, per germline. V lost 4 bases to trimming and J lost 2 bases; unmatched junction nucleotides: 11. This CDR3 has 16 amino acids. The CDR3 region is CASSVGLDGAQETQYF. The CDR3 nucleotides are TGCGCCAGCAGCGTAGGACTAGACGGGGCACAAGAGACCCAGTACTTC.

This clone was observed a few times. This chain connects TRBV12-3 or TRBV12-4 to TRBJ1-1, with D tentatively TRBD1 (5 bases). The V and J ends lost 6 bases and 10 bases respectively, with 12 bases between them. The CDR3 sequence is 11 residues long. The CDR3 nucleotides are TGTGCCAGCAGCAAGGGGCCGCTAGCTTTCTTT. Translation gives CASSKGPLAFF.

The genes are TRBV18 and TRBJ2-1; 12 bases align to TRBD2. With V trimmed by 4 bases and J by 7 bases, 11 bases remained unmatched. Germline V gene data show CDR1 as KGHSH and CDR2 as LQKENI. CDR3 size: 17 residues. The DNA of the CDR3 is TGTGCCAGCTCACAATCCGGGACTAGCGGGTACGTTAATGAGCAGTTCTTC. Translating gives CASSQSGTSGYVNEQFF.

The chain links TRBV7-8 to TRBJ2-1; D might be TRBD2 (6 bases). The germline CDR1 and CDR2 sequences are SGHVS and FQNEAQ. V was trimmed by 7 bases and J by 2 bases, leaving 15 bases between them. There are 15 residues in the CDR3. Written as DNA, the CDR3 is TGTGCCAGCACCAAGGTGGGGGGTCCCTACAATGAGCAGTTCTTC. Translating it yields CASTKVGGPYNEQFF.

The genes are TRBV5-1 and TRBJ2-7, with D possibly TRBD1 on 6 matching bases. CDR3 length: 12 residues. Germline V CDR1 and CDR2: SGHRS, YFSETQ. V lost 2 bases and J lost 6, with 9 bases in between. CDR3 region: CASSFQGTEQYF. CDR3 nucleotides: TGCGCCAGCAGCTTTCAGGGGACCGAGCAGTACTTC.

The rearrangement uses TRBV19 and TRBJ2-7, with 11 bases identical to TRBD1. Per the germline V gene, CDR1 is LNHDA and CDR2 is SQIVND (reference sequence). Unmatched junction bases numbered 9, after V lost 3 bases and J lost 2 bases. The CDR3 sequence is 17 residues long. CDR3 nucleotides: TGTGCCAGTAGTATCGGGACAGGGGGACCTGTCCCCTACGAGCAGTACTTC. It yields the protein CASSIGTGGPVPYEQYF.

The chain couples TRBV14 to TRBJ2-1, with TRBD2 matching over 16 bases. The CDR3 sequence is 19 residues long. The J segment lost 0 bases and the V segment lost 4 bases, leaving 6 bases of the junction unmatched. Germline CDR1 reads SGHDN; CDR2 reads FVKESK. The CDR3: CASSPPGTSGRASYNEQFF. The CDR3, as DNA: TGTGCCAGCAGCCCACCTGGGACTAGCGGGAGGGCCTCCTACAATGAGCAGTTCTTC.

The V call is TRBV29-1, the J call TRBJ2-5; 7 positions agree with TRBD1. The CDR3 spans 12 residues. V shed 7 bases, J shed 5 bases, and the junction held 7 bases outside the gene matches. Germline V lookup: CDR1 SQVTM, CDR2 ANQGSEA. The CDR3 protein is CSGSRDSETQYF. Here the CDR3 DNA reads TGCAGCGGGAGCCGGGACAGCGAGACCCAGTACTTC.

This clone was seen a handful of times. The chain recombines TRBV5-1 with TRBJ1-1; 9 bases are shared with TRBD1. CDR1 is SGHRS and CDR2 is YFSETQ in the germline V gene. The length of the CDR3 is 15 residues. V lost 6 bases, J lost 1 base, and 7 bases stayed unmatched. The DNA of the CDR3 is TGCGCCAGCAAGTGGACAGGGGTCGGGAACACTGAAGCTTTCTTT. Translating gives CASKWTGVGNTEAFF.

The gene calls are TRBV3-1 (or the pseudogene TRBV3-2) and TRBJ2-3, with 9 positions matching TRBD2. V dropped 4 bases and J dropped 3; count of bases not matched to a gene: 2. Germline V gene data show CDR1 as LGHDT and CDR2 as YNNKEL (reference sequence). This CDR3 spans 14 amino acids. CDR3 DNA sequence: TGTGCCAGCAGCCTAGCGGGAGAGACAGATACGCAGTATTTT. Translated: CASSLAGETDTQYF.

The chain is built from TRBV6-5 and TRBJ1-1, with 8 nucleotides matching TRBD1. Germline trimming cut 10 bases from V and 3 bases from J; bases unmatched to any gene: 7. CDR1 and CDR2 (germline): MNHEY, SVGAGI. The CDR3 is 13 residues long. CDR3 amino acids: CATIGTGYTEAFF. CDR3 DNA: TGTGCCACCATCGGGACAGGTTACACTGAAGCTTTCTTT.

V gene TRBV15 combines with J gene TRBJ2-3; TRBD2 agrees at 8 bases. This CDR3 comprises 15 residues. The V and J ends lost 5 bases and 4 bases, in that order; junction bases with no gene match: 8. Germline CDR1 reads LNHNV; CDR2 reads YYDKDF (reference sequence). The CDR3 region has the DNA TGTGCCACCAGCCGAATACGGGAGGGGCCAGATACGCAGTATTTT. Encoded protein: CATSRIREGPDTQYF.

V and J are TRBV2 and TRBJ1-1; perhaps TRBD1 as D (6 bases). CDR3 size: 13 residues. In germline, CDR1 is SNHLY, CDR2 FYNNEI. V lost 2 bases and J lost 9, with 13 bases in between. The CDR3 nucleotides read TGTGCCAGCAGTGAAACAACCGGGACAAAAGCTTTCTTT. It codes for CASSETTGTKAFF.

The chain couples TRBV6-2 or TRBV6-3 to TRBJ1-2; D uncertain. V lost 7 bases, J lost 2 bases, and 23 bases lay in between. The CDR3 spans 17 residues. Germline V gene lookup returns CDR1 MNHEY and CDR2 SVGEGT. The DNA of the CDR3 is TGTGCCAGCACCCCAAGAGATGGGGAGAGGGTCAACTATGGCTACACCTTC. Translated, it gives CASTPRDGERVNYGYTF.

The V call is TRBV9, the J call TRBJ2-3; 7 positions agree with TRBD1. The germline V gene has CDR1 SGDLS and CDR2 YYNGEE. This CDR3 is built from 14 residues. V shed 0 bases, J shed 4 bases, and the junction held 2 bases outside the gene matches. This chain's CDR3 is CASSVEDRPDTQYF. In nucleotides, the CDR3 is TGTGCCAGCAGCGTAGAGGACAGGCCAGATACGCAGTATTTT.